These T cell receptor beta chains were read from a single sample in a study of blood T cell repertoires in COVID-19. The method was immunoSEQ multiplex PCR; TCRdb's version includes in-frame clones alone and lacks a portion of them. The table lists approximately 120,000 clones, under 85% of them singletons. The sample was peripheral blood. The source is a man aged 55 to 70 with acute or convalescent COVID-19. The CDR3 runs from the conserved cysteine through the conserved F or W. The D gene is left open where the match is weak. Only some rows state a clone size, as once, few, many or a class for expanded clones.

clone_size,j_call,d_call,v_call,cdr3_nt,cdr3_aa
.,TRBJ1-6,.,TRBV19,TGTGCCAGTAGTCCCCCCGGACAGTATTCACCCCTCCACTTT,CASSPPGQYSPLHF
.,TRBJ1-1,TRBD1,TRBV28,TGTGCCAGCAGTTTGCCGACAGGGGGCGGTACTGAAGCTTTCTTT,CASSLPTGGGTEAFF
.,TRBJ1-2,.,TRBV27,TGTGCCAGCAGTTCGCATTATGGCAGGGACTATGGCTACACCTTC,CASSSHYGRDYGYTF
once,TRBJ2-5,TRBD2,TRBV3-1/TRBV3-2,TGTGCCAGCAGCCCTGCTAGCGGGAGGAGAGAGGAGACCCAGTACTTC,CASSPASGRREETQYF
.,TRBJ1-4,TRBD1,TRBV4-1,TGCGCCAGCAGCCAAGGCCGGGGCTCGGGGACAGGGGGCGAAAAACTGTTTTTT,CASSQGRGSGTGGEKLFF
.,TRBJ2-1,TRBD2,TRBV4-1,TGCGCCAGCAGCCAGGTCAGACTAGCGGGAGCTTGGAGTGAGCAGTTCTTC,CASSQVRLAGAWSEQFF
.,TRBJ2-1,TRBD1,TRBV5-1,TGCGCCAGCGACAGGGGAGACAACTACAATGAGCAGTTCTTC,CASDRGDNYNEQFF
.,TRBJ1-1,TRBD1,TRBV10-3,TGTGCCATCAGGGACAGGGAAATGTCTGAAGCTTTCTTT,CAIRDREMSEAFF
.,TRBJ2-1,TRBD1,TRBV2,TGTGCCAGCAGGGTCCGGGACAGGGGCGCGAGTGAGCAGTTCTTC,CASRVRDRGASEQFF
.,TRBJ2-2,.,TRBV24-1,TGTGCCACCAGTGATTACCCCCTCGGCAGGCGATCGACGGGGGAGCTGTTTTTT,CATSDYPLGRRSTGELFF
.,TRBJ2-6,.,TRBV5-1,TGCGCCAGCAGCCGGACAGCTTCTGGGGCCAACGTCCTGACTTTC,CASSRTASGANVLTF
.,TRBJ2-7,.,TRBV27,TGTGCCAGCAGTTCACCGGGACAACCACCCTACGAGCAGTACTTC,CASSSPGQPPYEQYF
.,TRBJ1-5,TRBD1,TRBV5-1,TGCGCCAGCAGCTTGGGGGACAGAAGTAATCAGCCCCAGCATTTT,CASSLGDRSNQPQHF
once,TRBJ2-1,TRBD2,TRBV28,TGTGCCAGCAGTTCCCTAGCGGGAGCGTCGAACCTGGAGTTCTTC,CASSSLAGASNLEFF
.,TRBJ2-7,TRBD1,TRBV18,TGTGCCAGCTCACCCGGGACAGGGGTTTCCTACGAGCAGTACTTC,CASSPGTGVSYEQYF
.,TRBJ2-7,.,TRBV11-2,TGTGCCAGCAGCTTAGGCCTGGTAGCGCGAAGTTACGAGCAGTACTTC,CASSLGLVARSYEQYF
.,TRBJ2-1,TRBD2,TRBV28,TGTGCCAGCAGTCTCAGGACTAGCGGGAACTCGGAGTTCTTC,CASSLRTSGNSEFF
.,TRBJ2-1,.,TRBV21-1,TGTGCCAGCAGCAAAGGTCAGGGGACTAGCGGGAAGACAGACTACAATGAGCAGTTCTTC,CASSKGQGTSGKTDYNEQFF
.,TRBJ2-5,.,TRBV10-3,TGTGCCATCAGTGAGTCGGGGGGAGAAGAGACCCAGTACTTC,CAISESGGEETQYF
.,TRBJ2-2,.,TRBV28,TGTGCCAGCAAGTCCGCGGGGAACACCGGGGAGCTGTTTTTT,CASKSAGNTGELFF
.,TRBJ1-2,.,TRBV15,TGTGCCACCAGCAGAGATGCAGGCCCCTATGGCTACACCTTC,CATSRDAGPYGYTF
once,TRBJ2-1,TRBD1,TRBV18,TGTGCCAGCTCACCGCTCGCCGGGACAGGGGACAATGAGCAGTTCTTC,CASSPLAGTGDNEQFF
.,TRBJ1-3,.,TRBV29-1,TGCAGCGCACAGAAGAGCTCTGGAAACACCATATATTTT,CSAQKSSGNTIYF
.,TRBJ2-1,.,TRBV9,TGTGCCAGCAGGCCCCTCAGCTCCTACAATGAGCAGTTCTTC,CASRPLSSYNEQFF
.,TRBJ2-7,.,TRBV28,TGTGCCAGCACTCTGAGTAGGGGCCGATACGAGCAGTACTTC,CASTLSRGRYEQYF
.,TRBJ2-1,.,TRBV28,TGTGCCAGCAGTGGGTCTCTAGGGGCCTACAATGAGCAGTTCTTC,CASSGSLGAYNEQFF
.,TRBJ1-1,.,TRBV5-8,TGTGCCAGCAGCTTGCAGGGCCTAGTGAACACTGAAGCTTTCTTT,CASSLQGLVNTEAFF
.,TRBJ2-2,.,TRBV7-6,TGTGCCAGCAGCCAAACTCATACTATTAGTGTGTACACCGGGGAGCTGTTTTTT,CASSQTHTISVYTGELFF
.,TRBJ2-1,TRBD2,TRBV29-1,TGCAGCGTTGGTGGCCAAGGACTAGCGGGAGTCATTCTCAATGAGCAGTTCTTC,CSVGGQGLAGVILNEQFF
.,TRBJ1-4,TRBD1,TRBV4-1,TGCGCCAGCAGCCAATCAGACCCGGGACAGGGGGCTGGAACTAATGAAAAACTGTTTTTT,CASSQSDPGQGAGTNEKLFF
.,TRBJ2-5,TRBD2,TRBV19,TGTGCCAGTAGCGCTCAGGGATTATTGACTAGCGGGAGGTTTGAGACCCAGTACTTC,CASSAQGLLTSGRFETQYF
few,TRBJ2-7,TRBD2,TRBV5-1,TGCGCCAGCAGCCAGGGACTAGCGGGACTCTACGAGCAGTACTTC,CASSQGLAGLYEQYF
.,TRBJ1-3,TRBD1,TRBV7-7,TGTGCTAGCAGCTCTAGACAGGGGGCTGGAAACACCATATATTTT,CASSSRQGAGNTIYF
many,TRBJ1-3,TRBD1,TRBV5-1,TGCGCCAGCAGCTCGTGGACAGGGATTGGAAACACCATATATTTT,CASSSWTGIGNTIYF
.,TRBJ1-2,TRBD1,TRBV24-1,TGTGCCACCAGTGAGCCCGACAGGGAAGGTGGCTACACCTTC,CATSEPDREGGYTF
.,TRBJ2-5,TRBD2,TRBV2,TGTGCCAGCAGTAGGGAGGGCGTGGAGACCCAGTACTTC,CASSREGVETQYF
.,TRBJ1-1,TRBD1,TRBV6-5,TGTGCCAGCAGACGACAGGGGAGTGCGGCTGAAGCTTTCTTT,CASRRQGSAAEAFF
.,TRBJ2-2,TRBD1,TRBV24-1,TGTGCCACCGCCGGGACAGCGTCCGGGGAGCTGTTTTTT,CATAGTASGELFF
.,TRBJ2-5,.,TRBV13,TGTGCCAGCAGCAGAAGAAATGCGGAGACCCAGTACTTC,CASSRRNAETQYF
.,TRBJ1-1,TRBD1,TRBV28,TGTGCCAGCAGAGAGAGGACAGGTCCGAACACTGAAGCTTTCTTT,CASRERTGPNTEAFF
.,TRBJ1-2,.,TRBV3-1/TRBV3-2,TGTGCCAGCAGCCATCGAGGAGGCCATGGCTACACCTTC,CASSHRGGHGYTF
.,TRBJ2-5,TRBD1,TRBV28,TGTGCCAGCAGAATCCGGGACAGAGAGACCCAGTACTTC,CASRIRDRETQYF
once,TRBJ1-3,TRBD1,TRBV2,TGTGCCAGCAGTGAATCTGGGACAGGGGGTGGAAACACCATATATTTT,CASSESGTGGGNTIYF
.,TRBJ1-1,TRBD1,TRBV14,TGTGCCAGCAGCCTAAGGACAGGGGGGAACACTGAAGCTTTCTTT,CASSLRTGGNTEAFF
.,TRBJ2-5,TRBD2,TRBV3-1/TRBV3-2,TGTGCCAGCAGCCAGCGTCTAGCGGGAGGGACGGAGACCCAGTACTTC,CASSQRLAGGTETQYF
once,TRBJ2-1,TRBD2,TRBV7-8,TGTGCCAGCAGCCATGGGGGTGCGGGAGGGTCCCACAATGAGCAGTTCTTC,CASSHGGAGGSHNEQFF
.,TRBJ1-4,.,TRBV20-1,TGCAGTGCTGTGGGCAATGAAAAACTGTTTTTT,CSAVGNEKLFF
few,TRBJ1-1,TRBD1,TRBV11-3,TGTGCCAGCAGCGCCTCACAGGGGGCTGAAGCTTTCTTT,CASSASQGAEAFF
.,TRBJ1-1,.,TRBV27,TGTGCCAGCACCCCTGGGGGAGGGAACACTGAAGCTTTCTTT,CASTPGGGNTEAFF
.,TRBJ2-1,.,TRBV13,TGTGCCAGCAGCTTAGGACAGCCCCTCTCCTACAATGAGCAGTTCTTC,CASSLGQPLSYNEQFF
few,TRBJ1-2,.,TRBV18,TGTGCCAGCTCACCACCGCGAGGTTCAGACTATGGCTACACCTTC,CASSPPRGSDYGYTF
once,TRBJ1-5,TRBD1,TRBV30,TGTGCCTGGATAAACAGGGGTCGGGGGCGGTATAGCAATCAGCCCCAGCATTTT,CAWINRGRGRYSNQPQHF
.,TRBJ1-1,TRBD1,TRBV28,TGTGCCAGCAGCTTCACAGGGGGCAAAGGTCTGGGTGAAGCTTTCTTT,CASSFTGGKGLGEAFF
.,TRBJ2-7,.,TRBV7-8,TGTGCCAGCAGCCCCATGGGCAGGGCGACTTACGAGCAGTACTTC,CASSPMGRATYEQYF
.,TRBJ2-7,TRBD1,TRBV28,TGTGCCAGCAGTTTGTTACCGGGACAGGGGTTCACCTACGAGCAGTACTTC,CASSLLPGQGFTYEQYF
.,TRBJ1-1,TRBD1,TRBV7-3,TGTGCCAGCAGCCGGGACAGGTCTCGGCCGGGCACTGAAGCTTTCTTT,CASSRDRSRPGTEAFF
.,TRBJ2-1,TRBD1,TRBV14,TGTGCCAGCAGCCGTAGACCTGGGACAGGTGACAGTAATGAGCAGTTCTTC,CASSRRPGTGDSNEQFF